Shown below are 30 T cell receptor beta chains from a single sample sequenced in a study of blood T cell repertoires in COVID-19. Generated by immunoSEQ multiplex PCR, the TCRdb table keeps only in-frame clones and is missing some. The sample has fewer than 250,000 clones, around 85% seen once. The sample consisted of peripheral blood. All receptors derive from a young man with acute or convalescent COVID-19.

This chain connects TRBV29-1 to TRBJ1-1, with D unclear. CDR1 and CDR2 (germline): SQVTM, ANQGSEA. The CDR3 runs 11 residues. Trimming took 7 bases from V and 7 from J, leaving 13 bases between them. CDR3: CSASRGSEAFF. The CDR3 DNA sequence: TGCAGCGCCAGCCGAGGGAGTGAAGCTTTCTTT. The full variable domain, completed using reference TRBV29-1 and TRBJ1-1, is SAVISQKPSRDICQRGTSLTIQCQVDSQVTMMFWYRQQPGQSLTLIATANQGSEATYESGFVIDKFPISRPNLTFSTLTVSNMSPEDSSIYLCSASRGSEAFFGQGTRLTVV.

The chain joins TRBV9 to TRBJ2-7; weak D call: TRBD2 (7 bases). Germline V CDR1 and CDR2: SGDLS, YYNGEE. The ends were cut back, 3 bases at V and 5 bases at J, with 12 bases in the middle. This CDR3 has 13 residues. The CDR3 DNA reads TGTGCCAGCAGCGGAGGGGGGGGCCACGAGCAGTACTTC. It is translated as CASSGGGGHEQYF. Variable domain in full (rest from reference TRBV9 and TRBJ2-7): DSGVTQTPKHLITATGQRVTLRCSPRSGDLSVYWYQQSLDQGLQFLIQYYNGEERAKGNILERFSAQQFPDLHSELNLSSLELGDSALYFCASSGGGGHEQYFGPGTRLTVT.

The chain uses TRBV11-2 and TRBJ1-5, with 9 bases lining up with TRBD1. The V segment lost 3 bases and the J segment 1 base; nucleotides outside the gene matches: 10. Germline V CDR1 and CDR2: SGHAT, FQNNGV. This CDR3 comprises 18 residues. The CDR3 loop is CASSFALGTGRSNQPQHF. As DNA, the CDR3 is TGTGCCAGCAGCTTTGCCCTCGGGACAGGGCGCAGCAATCAGCCCCAGCATTTT.

The CDR3, as DNA: TGTGCCTGGAGCCTGTACAGGGGAAATCAGCCCCAGCATTTT. Translated: CAWSLYRGNQPQHF. The chain couples TRBV30 to TRBJ1-5, with 7 nucleotides matching TRBD1. This CDR3 is built from 14 residues. The germline V gene encodes CDR1 GTSNPN and CDR2 SVGIG (reference sequence). V shed 3 bases, J shed 4 bases, and the junction held 6 bases outside the gene matches.

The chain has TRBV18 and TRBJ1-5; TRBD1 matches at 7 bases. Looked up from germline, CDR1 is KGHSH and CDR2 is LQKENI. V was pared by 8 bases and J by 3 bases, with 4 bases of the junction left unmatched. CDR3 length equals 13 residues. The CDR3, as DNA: TGTGCCAGCCGAGACAGGGTCAATCAGCCCCAGCATTTT. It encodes CASRDRVNQPQHF.

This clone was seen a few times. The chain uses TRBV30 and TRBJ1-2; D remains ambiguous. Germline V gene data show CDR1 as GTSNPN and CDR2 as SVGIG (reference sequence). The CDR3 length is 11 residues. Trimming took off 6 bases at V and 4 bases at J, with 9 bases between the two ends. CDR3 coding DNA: TGTGCCTGTCGGGTCTTCTATGGCTACACCTTC. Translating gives CACRVFYGYTF.

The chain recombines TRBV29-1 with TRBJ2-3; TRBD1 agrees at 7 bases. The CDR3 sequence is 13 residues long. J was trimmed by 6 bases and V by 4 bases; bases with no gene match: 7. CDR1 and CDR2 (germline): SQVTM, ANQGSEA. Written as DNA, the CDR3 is TGCAGCGTTGGACAGGGTGTTTTGGATACGCAGTATTTT. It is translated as CSVGQGVLDTQYF.

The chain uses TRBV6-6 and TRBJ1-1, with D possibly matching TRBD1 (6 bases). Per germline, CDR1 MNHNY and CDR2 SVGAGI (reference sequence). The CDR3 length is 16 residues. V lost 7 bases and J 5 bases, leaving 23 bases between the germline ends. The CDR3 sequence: CASNTIFGQLGTEAFF. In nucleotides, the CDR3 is TGTGCCAGCAATACAATCTTCGGACAGCTTGGGACTGAAGCTTTCTTT.

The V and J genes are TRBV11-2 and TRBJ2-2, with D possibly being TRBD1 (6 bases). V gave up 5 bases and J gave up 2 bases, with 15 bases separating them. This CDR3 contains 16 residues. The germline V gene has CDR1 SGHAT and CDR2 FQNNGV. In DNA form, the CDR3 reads TGTGCCAGCAGCCTGGGACACAGAGGCAACACCGGGGAGCTGTTTTTT. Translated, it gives CASSLGHRGNTGELFF.

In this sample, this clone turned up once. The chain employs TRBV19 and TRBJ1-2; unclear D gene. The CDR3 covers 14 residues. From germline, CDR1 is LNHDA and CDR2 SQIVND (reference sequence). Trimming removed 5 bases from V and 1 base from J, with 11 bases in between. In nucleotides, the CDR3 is TGTGCCAGTAGTCCCGGGTTGGGTAACTATGGCTACACCTTC. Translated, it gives CASSPGLGNYGYTF.

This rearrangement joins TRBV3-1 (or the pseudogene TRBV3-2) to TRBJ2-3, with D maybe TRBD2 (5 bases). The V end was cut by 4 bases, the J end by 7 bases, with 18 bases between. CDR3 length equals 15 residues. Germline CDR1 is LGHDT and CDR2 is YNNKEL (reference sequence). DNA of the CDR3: TGTGCCAGCAGCCGACCAAGCGGACTGGGATATACGCAGTATTTT. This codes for CASSRPSGLGYTQYF.

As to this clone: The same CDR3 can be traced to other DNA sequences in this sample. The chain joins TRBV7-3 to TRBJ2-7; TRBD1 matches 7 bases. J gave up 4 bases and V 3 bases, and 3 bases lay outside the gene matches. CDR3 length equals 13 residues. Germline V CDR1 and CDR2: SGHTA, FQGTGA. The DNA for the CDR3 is TGTGCCAGCAGCTTGGGCAGGGGGTACGAGCAGTACTTC. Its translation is CASSLGRGYEQYF.

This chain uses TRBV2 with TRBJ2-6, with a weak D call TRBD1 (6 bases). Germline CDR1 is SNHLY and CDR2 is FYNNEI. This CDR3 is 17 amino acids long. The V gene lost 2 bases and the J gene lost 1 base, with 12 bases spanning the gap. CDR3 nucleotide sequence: TGTGCCAGCAGTGAAAACCCTAGGGGGTCTGGGGCCAACGTCCTGACTTTC. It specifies CASSENPRGSGANVLTF.

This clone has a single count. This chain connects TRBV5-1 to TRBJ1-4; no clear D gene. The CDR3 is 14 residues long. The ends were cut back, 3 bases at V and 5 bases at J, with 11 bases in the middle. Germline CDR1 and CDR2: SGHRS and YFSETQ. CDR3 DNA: TGCGCCAGCAGCTCCGGCGGAGGAAATGAAAAACTGTTTTTT. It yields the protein CASSSGGGNEKLFF.

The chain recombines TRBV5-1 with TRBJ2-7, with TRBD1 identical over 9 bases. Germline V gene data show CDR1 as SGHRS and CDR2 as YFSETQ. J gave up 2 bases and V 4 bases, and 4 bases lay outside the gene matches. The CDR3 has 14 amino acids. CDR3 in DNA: TGCGCCAGCAGCCCCCGGGACAGGGCCTACGAGCAGTACTTC. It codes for CASSPRDRAYEQYF.

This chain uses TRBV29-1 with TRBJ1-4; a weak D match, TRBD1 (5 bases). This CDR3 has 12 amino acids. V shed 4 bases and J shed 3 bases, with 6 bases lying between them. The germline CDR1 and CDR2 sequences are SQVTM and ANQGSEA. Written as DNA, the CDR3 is TGCAGCGTTGGACAGTCTAATGAAAAACTGTTTTTT. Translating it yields CSVGQSNEKLFF. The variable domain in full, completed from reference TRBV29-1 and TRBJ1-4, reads SAVISQKPSRDICQRGTSLTIQCQVDSQVTMMFWYRQQPGQSLTLIATANQGSEATYESGFVIDKFPISRPNLTFSTLTVSNMSPEDSSIYLCSVGQSNEKLFFGSGTQLSVL.

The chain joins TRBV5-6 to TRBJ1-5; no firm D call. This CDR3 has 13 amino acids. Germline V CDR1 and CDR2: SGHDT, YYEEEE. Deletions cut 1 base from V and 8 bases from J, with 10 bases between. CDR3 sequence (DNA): TGTGCCAGCAGCTTGAGCGGGCTAGAGCCCCAGCATTTT. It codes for CASSLSGLEPQHF.

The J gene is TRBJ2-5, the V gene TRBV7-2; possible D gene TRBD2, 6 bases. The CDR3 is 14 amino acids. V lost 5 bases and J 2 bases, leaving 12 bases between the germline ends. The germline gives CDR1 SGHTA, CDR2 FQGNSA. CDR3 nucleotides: TGTGCCAGCAGCCCACGACTAGTTCAAGAGACCCAGTACTTC. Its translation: CASSPRLVQETQYF.

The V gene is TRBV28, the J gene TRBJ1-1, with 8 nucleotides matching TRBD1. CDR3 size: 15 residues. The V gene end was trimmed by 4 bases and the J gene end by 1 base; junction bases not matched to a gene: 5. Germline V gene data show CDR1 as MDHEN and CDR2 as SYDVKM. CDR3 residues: CASSSLGTGNTEAFF. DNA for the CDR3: TGTGCCAGCAGTTCTTTAGGGACAGGGAACACTGAAGCTTTCTTT.

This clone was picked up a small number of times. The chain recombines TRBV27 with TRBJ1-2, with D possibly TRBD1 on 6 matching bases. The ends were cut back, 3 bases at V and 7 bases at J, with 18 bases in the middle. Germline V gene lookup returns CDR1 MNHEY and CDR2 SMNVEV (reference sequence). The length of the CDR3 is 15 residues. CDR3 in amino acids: CASSFDSGVAGGYTF. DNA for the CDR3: TGTGCCAGCAGTTTCGATTCAGGGGTAGCTGGTGGCTACACCTTC.

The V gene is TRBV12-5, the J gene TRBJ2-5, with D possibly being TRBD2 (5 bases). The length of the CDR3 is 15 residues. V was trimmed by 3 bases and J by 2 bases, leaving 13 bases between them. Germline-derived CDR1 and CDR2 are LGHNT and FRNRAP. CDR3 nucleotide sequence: TGTGCTAGTGGTTTCGGCCAGACTAAGCAAGAGACCCAGTACTTC. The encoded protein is CASGFGQTKQETQYF.

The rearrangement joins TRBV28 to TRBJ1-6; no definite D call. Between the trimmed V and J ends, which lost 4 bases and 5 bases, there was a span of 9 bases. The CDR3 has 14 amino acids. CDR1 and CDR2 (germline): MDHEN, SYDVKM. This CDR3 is CASSSPPDNSPLHF. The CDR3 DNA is TGTGCCAGCAGTTCGCCCCCAGATAATTCACCCCTCCACTTT. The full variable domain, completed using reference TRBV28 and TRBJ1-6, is DVKVTQSSRYLVKRTGEKVFLECVQDMDHENMFWYRQDPGLGLRLIYFSYDVKMKEKGDIPEGYSVSREKKERFSLILESASTNQTSMYLCASSSPPDNSPLHFGNGTRLTVT.

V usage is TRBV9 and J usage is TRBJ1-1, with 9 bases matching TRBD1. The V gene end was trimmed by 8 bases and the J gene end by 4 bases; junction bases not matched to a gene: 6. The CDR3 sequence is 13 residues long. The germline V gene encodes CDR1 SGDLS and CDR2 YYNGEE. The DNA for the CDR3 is TGTGCCAGTACGGGACAGGGATTCACTGAAGCTTTCTTT. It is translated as CASTGQGFTEAFF. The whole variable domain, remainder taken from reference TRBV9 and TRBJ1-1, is DSGVTQTPKHLITATGQRVTLRCSPRSGDLSVYWYQQSLDQGLQFLIQYYNGEERAKGNILERFSAQQFPDLHSELNLSSLELGDSALYFCASTGQGFTEAFFGQGTRLTVV.

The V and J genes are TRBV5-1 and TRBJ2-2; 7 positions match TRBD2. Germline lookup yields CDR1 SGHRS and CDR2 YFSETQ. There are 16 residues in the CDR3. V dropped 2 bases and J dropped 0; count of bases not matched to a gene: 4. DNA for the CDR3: TGCGCCAGCAGCTTACTAGCGATCGCGAACACCGGGGAGCTGTTTTTT. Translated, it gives CASSLLAIANTGELFF.

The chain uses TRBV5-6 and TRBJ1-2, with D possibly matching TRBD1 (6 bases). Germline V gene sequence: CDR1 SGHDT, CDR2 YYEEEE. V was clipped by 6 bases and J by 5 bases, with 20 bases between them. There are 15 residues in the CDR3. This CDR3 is CASTRALGGRYGYTF. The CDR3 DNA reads TGTGCCAGCACCAGGGCACTTGGGGGCCGTTATGGCTACACCTTC.

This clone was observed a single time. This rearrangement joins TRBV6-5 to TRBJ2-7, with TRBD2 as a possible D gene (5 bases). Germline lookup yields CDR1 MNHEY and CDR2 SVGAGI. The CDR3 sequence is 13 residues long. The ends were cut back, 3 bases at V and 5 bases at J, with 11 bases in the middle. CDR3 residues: CASSYRGYDEQYF. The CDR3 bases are TGTGCCAGCAGTTATCGAGGGTATGACGAGCAGTACTTC.

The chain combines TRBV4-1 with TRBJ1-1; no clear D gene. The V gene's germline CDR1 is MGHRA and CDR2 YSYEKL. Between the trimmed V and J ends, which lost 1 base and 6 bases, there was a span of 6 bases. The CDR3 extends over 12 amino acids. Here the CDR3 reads CASSQGPAEAFF. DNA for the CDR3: TGCGCCAGCAGCCAAGGTCCGGCTGAAGCTTTCTTT.

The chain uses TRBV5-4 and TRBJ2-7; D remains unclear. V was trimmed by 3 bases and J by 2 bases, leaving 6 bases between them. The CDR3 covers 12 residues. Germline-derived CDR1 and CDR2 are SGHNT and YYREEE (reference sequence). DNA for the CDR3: TGTGCCAGCAGCTCTCCCGCCTACGAGCAGTACTTC. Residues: CASSSPAYEQYF. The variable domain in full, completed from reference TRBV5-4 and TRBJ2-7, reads ETGVTQSPTHLIKTRGQQVTLRCSSQSGHNTVSWYQQALGQGPQFIFQYYREEENGRGNFPPRFSGLQFPNYSSELNVNALELDDSALYLCASSSPAYEQYFGPGTRLTVT.

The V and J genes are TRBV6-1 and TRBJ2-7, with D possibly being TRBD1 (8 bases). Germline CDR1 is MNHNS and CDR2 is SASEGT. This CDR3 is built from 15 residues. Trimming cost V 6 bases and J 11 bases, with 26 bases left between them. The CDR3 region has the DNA TGTGCCAGCAGACTTAAGCGGGACAGGACCCCCAGAAAGTACTTC. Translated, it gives CASRLKRDRTPRKYF.

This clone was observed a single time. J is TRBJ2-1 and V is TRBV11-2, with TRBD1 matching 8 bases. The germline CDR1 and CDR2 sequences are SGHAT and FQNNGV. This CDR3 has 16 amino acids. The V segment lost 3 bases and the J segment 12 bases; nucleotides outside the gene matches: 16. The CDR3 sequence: CASSLVGGQVPLGQFF. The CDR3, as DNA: TGTGCCAGCAGCTTGGTAGGGGGACAGGTCCCCCTAGGGCAGTTCTTC.